The 13 T cell receptor beta chains given below trace back to one sample, sequenced in a study of blood T cell repertoires in COVID-19. TCRdb's table, derived via immunoSEQ multiplex PCR, lists solely in-frame clones and lacks some. The sample consists of about 240,000 clones, less than 90% of them appearing once. The material sequenced was peripheral blood. The source is a man between 60 and 75 years old with acute or convalescent COVID-19.

This clone was counted once. V is TRBV28 and J is TRBJ1-1; TRBD1 agrees at 10 bases. CDR1 is MDHEN, CDR2 SYDVKM, per germline. This CDR3 region has 16 residues. The J segment lost 3 bases and the V segment lost 8 bases, leaving 12 bases of the junction unmatched. CDR3 DNA: TGTGCCAGCCCTTCCCGGACGGGACAGGGGCACACTGAAGCTTTCTTT. Translation: CASPSRTGQGHTEAFF.

This clone was seen only a few times. This chain uses TRBV28 with TRBJ2-1, with a tentative D call TRBD2 (6 bases). Looked up from germline, CDR1 is MDHEN and CDR2 is SYDVKM. Trimming took 7 bases from V and 2 from J, leaving 15 bases between them. This CDR3 spans 15 amino acids. CDR3 in amino acids: CASKDRESTYNEQFF. The CDR3 DNA reads TGTGCCAGCAAAGACCGGGAGAGCACCTACAATGAGCAGTTCTTC.

A single count supports this clone. The chain combines TRBV7-2 with TRBJ2-2; D is ambiguous. Germline V lookup: CDR1 SGHTA, CDR2 FQGNSA. This CDR3 spans 14 amino acids. Trimming left V 3 bases short and J 7 bases short, with 12 bases between. CDR3 sequence: CASSLVPRGGELFF. The CDR3 bases are TGTGCCAGCAGCTTGGTCCCCAGAGGCGGGGAGCTGTTTTTT.

V usage is TRBV2 and J usage is TRBJ2-7; TRBD1 agrees at 7 bases. Germline assignment: CDR1 SNHLY and CDR2 FYNNEI. Trimming took 8 bases from V and 2 from J; bases not matched to a gene: 12. The CDR3 runs to 15 residues. CDR3 sequence (DNA): TGTGCCAGCTACCATCGCGTGACAGGGACCTACGAGCAGTACTTC. As protein: CASYHRVTGTYEQYF. Looking up the rest from reference TRBV2 and TRBJ2-7 gives the full variable domain: EPEVTQTPSHQVTQMGQEVILRCVPISNHLYFYWYRQILGQKVEFLVSFYNNEISEKSEIFDDQFSVERPDGSNFTLKIRSTKLEDSAMYFCASYHRVTGTYEQYFGPGTRLTVT.

The chain recombines TRBV3-1 (or the pseudogene TRBV3-2) with TRBJ1-6; no definite D call. The germline gives CDR1 LGHDT, CDR2 YNNKEL (reference sequence). The CDR3 loop spans 13 amino acids. Trimming stripped 2 bases from V and 10 bases from J, with 9 bases between. The CDR3 spells CASSQLTESPLHF. CDR3 bases: TGTGCCAGCAGCCAACTAACAGAATCACCCCTCCACTTT.

V usage is TRBV24-1 and J usage is TRBJ2-3, with TRBD2 matching 12 bases. This CDR3 comprises 17 residues. The germline V gene encodes CDR1 KGHDR and CDR2 SFDVKD. V dropped 4 bases and J dropped 4; count of bases not matched to a gene: 8. CDR3: CATSESKASGRADTQYF. The CDR3 nucleotides are TGTGCCACCAGTGAGTCCAAGGCTAGCGGGAGGGCAGATACGCAGTATTTT.

V gene TRBV19 combines with J gene TRBJ2-7; 11 bases fit TRBD1. J was trimmed by 6 bases and V by 5 bases; bases with no gene match: 6. CDR3 length: 14 amino acids. CDR1 and CDR2 (germline): LNHDA, SQIVND (reference sequence). CDR3 region: CASSGRDRGAEQYF. The CDR3 nucleotides read TGTGCCAGTAGTGGGAGGGACAGGGGGGCCGAGCAGTACTTC.

The V and J genes are TRBV6-6 and TRBJ2-7; D may be TRBD1 (7 bases). V shed 8 bases and J shed 2 bases, with 10 bases lying between them. The CDR3 runs 12 residues. CDR1 is MNHNY and CDR2 is SVGAGI in the germline V gene (reference sequence). The DNA for the CDR3 is TGTGCCAGCCGCGGGACAGCCTACGAGCAGTACTTC. Protein sequence: CASRGTAYEQYF.

This clone was seen only a few times. The gene calls are TRBV30 and TRBJ2-7; D gene unclear. Trimming cost V 0 bases and J 5 bases, with 5 bases left between them. This CDR3 is 11 amino acids long. The germline gives CDR1 GTSNPN, CDR2 SVGIG (reference sequence). CDR3 sequence reads: CAWSVLHEQYF. In nucleotides, the CDR3 is TGTGCCTGGAGTGTACTTCACGAGCAGTACTTC.

This clone has a handful of counts. The J gene is TRBJ2-7, the V gene TRBV5-8; TRBD2 aligns across 8 bases. This CDR3 region has 15 residues. The junction had 13 bases not matched to a gene; V was cut back by 5 bases and J by 6 bases. Germline lookup yields CDR1 SGHTS and CDR2 YDEGEE. The CDR3 DNA reads TGTGCCAGCAGGGTAATTACTCGCGGGAGGCGCGAGCAGTACTTC. Its protein product is CASRVITRGRREQYF.

DNA of the CDR3: TGTGCCTGGATATCGGGGGTCACCTACAATGAGCAGTTCTTC. Its translation is CAWISGVTYNEQFF. V and J are TRBV30 and TRBJ2-1; perhaps TRBD2 as D (6 bases). The CDR3 consists of 14 residues. V gave up 4 bases and J gave up 2 bases, with 12 bases separating them. CDR1 is GTSNPN and CDR2 is SVGIG in the germline V gene (reference sequence).

The chain carries TRBV27 and TRBJ1-6, with no clear D. This CDR3 is 13 amino acids long. Germline CDR1 is MNHEY and CDR2 is SMNVEV (reference sequence). V shed 2 bases and J shed 13 bases, with 12 bases lying between them. The CDR3 loop is CASSLPDGRPLHF. The CDR3, as DNA: TGTGCCAGCAGTTTACCGGACGGGAGGCCCCTCCACTTT.

The chain links TRBV29-1 to TRBJ2-3; 7 bases are a match to TRBD2. Unmatched junction bases numbered 17, after V lost 8 bases and J lost 6 bases. CDR1 and CDR2 (germline): SQVTM, ANQGSEA. This CDR3 region has 15 residues. The CDR3 region has the DNA TGCAGCACCCAAAAGGCTAGCGGCCCCCTGGATACGCAGTATTTT. Translation gives CSTQKASGPLDTQYF.